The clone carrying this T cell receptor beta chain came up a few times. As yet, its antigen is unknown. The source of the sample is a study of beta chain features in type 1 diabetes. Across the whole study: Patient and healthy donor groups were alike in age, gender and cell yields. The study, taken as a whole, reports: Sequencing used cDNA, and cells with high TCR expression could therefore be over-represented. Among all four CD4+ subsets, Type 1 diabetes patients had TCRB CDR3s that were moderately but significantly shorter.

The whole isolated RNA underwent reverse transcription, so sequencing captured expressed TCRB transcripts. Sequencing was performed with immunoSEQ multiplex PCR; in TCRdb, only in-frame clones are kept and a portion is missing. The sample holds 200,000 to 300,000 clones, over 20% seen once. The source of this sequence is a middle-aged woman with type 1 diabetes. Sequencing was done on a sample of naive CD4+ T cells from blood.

CDR3 loop: CASSLEEQHNSPLHF. For the CDR3, the DNA is TGCGCCAGCAGCTTGGAAGAACAGCATAATTCACCCCTCCACTTT. This chain joins TRBV5-1 and TRBJ1-6; no definite D call. Germline CDR1 reads SGHRS; CDR2 reads YFSETQ. CDR3 length: 15 residues. Trimming removed 0 bases at V and 5 bases at J, with 9 bases between.